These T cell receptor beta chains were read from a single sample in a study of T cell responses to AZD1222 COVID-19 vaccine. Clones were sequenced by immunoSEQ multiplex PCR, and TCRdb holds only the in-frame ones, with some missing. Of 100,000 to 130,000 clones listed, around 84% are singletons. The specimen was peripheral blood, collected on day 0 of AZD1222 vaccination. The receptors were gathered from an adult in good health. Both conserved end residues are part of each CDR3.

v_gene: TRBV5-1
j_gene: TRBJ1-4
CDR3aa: CASSFVSGAQDEKLFF

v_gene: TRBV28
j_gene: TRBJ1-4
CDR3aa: CASSLGGAFNEKLFF

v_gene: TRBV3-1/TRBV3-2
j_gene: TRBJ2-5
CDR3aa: CASRTGTSGGETQYF

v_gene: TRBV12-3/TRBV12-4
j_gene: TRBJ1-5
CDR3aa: CASTDRANQPQHF

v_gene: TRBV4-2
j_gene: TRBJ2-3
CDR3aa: CASSQVIGEDADTQYF

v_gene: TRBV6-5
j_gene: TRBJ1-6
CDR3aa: CASSFENSPLHF

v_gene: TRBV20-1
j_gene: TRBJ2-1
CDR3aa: CSASREDLRQFF

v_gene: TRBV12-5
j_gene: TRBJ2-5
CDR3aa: CASGLGTQGTQYF

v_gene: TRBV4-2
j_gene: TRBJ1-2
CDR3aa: CASSSPGGAGYGYTF

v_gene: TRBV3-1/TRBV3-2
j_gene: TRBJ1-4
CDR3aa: CASSQVNEKLFF

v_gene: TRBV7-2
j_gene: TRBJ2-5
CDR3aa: CASSRGLETQYF

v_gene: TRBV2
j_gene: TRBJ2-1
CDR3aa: CASRPGPGSEQFF

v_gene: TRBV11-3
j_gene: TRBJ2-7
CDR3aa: CASSLGRTYEQYF

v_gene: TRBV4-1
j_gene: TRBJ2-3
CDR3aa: CASSQAPDRGRYTQYF

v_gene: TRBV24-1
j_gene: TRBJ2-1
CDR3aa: CATSDWRTSGGSHNEQFF

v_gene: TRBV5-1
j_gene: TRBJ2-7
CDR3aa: CASSLDFYPYEQYF

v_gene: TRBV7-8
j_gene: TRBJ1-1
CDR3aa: CASSLSDGNTEAFF

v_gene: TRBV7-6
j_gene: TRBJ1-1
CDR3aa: CASSLEARVNTEAFF

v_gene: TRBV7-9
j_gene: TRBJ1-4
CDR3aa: CASSLAEAVANEKLFF

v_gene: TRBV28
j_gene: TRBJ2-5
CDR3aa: CASRSTAETQYF

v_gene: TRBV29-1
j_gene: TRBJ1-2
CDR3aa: CSAGQDYGYTF

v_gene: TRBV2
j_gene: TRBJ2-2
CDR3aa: CASVTGQTGELFF

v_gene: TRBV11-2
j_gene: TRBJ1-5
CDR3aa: CASSPFQGQPQHF

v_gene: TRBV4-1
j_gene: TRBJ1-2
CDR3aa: CASSQAWTQGRPSGYTF

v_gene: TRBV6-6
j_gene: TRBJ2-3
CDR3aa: CASSHGTSEITDTQYF

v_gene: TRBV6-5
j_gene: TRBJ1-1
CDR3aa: CASTLRTGAISEAFF